What follows is one TCR beta chain and its context. Its matching antigen is unknown. This entry comes from a study of post-analysis software for immune sequencing data. Overall study findings and caveats: With TRBV5-6, TRBV5-1 and TRBV20-1 included, 4 to 6 TRBV segments were more frequent in patients than in controls.

The CDR3 sequence is 13 residues long. CDR1 and CDR2 from the germline V gene are DFQATT and SNEGSKA (reference sequence). V was shortened by 4 bases and J by 4 bases, with 13 bases between the two germline ends. Presence of unique molecular identifiers characterized the TCR beta cDNA libraries. In TCRdb, the PCR reads were re-called with MiXCR into one record per CDR3 protein. Here the sample spans approximately 730,000 distinct CDR3 sequences, 35% to 55% being singletons. Sequenced: blood. The receptor's source is a girl aged 5 to 17 with multiple sclerosis. V gene TRBV20-1 combines with J gene TRBJ2-5; D is possibly TRBD1 or TRBD2 (5 bases each). This CDR3 is CSAIVGGRETQYF. The CDR3 bases are TGCAGTGCTATCGTTGGGGGAAGAGAGACCCAGTACTTC.